Below, 10 T cell receptor beta chains from the same sample are listed, as sequenced in a study of T cells in Graves' hyperthyroidism and ophthalmopathy. Researchers took RNA transcripts and amplified the TCR beta CDR3 regions from them. An initial round of RT-PCR targeting the TCR CDR3 relied on the HTBI primer set. TCRdb ran MiXCR on the multiplex PCR reads and lists one entry per CDR3 protein. Of 350,000 or so distinct CDR3 sequences listed, roughly 18% were seen once; the top ten hold about 49%. The sample comprised blood. The receptors were gathered from a woman aged 45-59 years with Graves' hyperthyroidism.

V gene TRBV12-5 combines with J gene TRBJ2-3; the D is unclear. CDR1 is LGHNT, CDR2 FRNRAP, per germline. V lost 6 bases and J lost 4, with 8 bases in between. The CDR3 contains 12 residues. The CDR3 here is CASGLLSDTQYF. As DNA, the CDR3 is TGTGCTAGTGGACTTTTATCAGATACGCAGTATTTT.

The chain couples TRBV7-2 to TRBJ1-2; no firm D call. Deletions cut 1 base from V and 1 base from J, with 7 bases between. Germline V lookup: CDR1 SGHTA, CDR2 FQGNSA. The CDR3 sequence is 14 residues long. CDR3 in DNA: TGTGCCAGCAGCTTAGGACTCCTTAACTATGGCTACACCTTC. Translated: CASSLGLLNYGYTF.

The chain uses TRBV2 and TRBJ1-3, with no clear D. This CDR3 has 14 amino acids. The V and J ends lost 6 bases and 0 bases respectively, with 9 bases between them. CDR1 and CDR2 from the germline V gene are SNHLY and FYNNEI. The CDR3 is CASSATSSGNTIYF. CDR3 in DNA: TGTGCCAGCAGCGCCACAAGCTCTGGAAACACCATATATTTT.

This chain joins TRBV20-1 and TRBJ2-3; 7 nucleotides align to TRBD2. Germline V CDR1 and CDR2: DFQATT, SNEGSKA (reference sequence). The CDR3 contains 13 residues. J lost 4 bases, V lost 5 bases, and 6 bases had no gene match. CDR3: CSAARGVADTQYF. In DNA form, the CDR3 reads TGCAGTGCTGCCCGGGGGGTAGCAGATACGCAGTATTTT.

The chain uses TRBV2 and TRBJ1-4; D unclear. The V gene's germline CDR1 is SNHLY and CDR2 FYNNEI. This CDR3 has 12 residues. The ends were cut back, 1 base at V and 8 bases at J, with 5 bases in the middle. The CDR3 coding sequence is TGTGCCAGCAGTGAAGTCCGGGAAAAACTGTTTTTT. Residues: CASSEVREKLFF.

This clonotype was seen only a few times. This sequence joins TRBV30 and TRBJ2-5, with D unclear. This CDR3 comprises 16 residues. Trimming left V 1 base short and J 4 bases short, with 19 bases between. The germline V gene encodes CDR1 GTSNPN and CDR2 SVGIG (reference sequence). CDR3 sequence reads: CAWSDPGDLSGETQYF. CDR3 nucleotide sequence: TGTGCCTGGAGTGACCCTGGGGATCTGTCGGGAGAGACCCAGTACTTC.

There are many counts of this clonotype. The genes are TRBV20-1 and TRBJ2-1; 9 nucleotides agree with TRBD2. Germline trimming cut 4 bases from V and 0 bases from J; bases unmatched to any gene: 4. The CDR3 is 15 residues long. Per germline, CDR1 DFQATT and CDR2 SNEGSKA (reference sequence). CDR3 nucleotides: TGCAGTGCTACTAGCGGGGTAAGCTCCTACAATGAGCAGTTCTTC. This encodes CSATSGVSSYNEQFF.

This clonotype was seen ten or more times. V is TRBV28 and J is TRBJ1-3, with no clear D. This CDR3 spans 17 amino acids. Germline V gene lookup returns CDR1 MDHEN and CDR2 SYDVKM. V shed 5 bases and J shed 0 bases, with 17 bases lying between them. The chain's CDR3 is CASSPTQSALSGNTIYF. The CDR3 nucleotides read TGTGCCAGCAGTCCAACCCAGTCGGCACTCTCTGGAAACACCATATATTTT. The whole variable domain, filled in from reference TRBV28 and TRBJ1-3, reads DVKVTQSSRYLVKRTGEKVFLECVQDMDHENMFWYRQDPGLGLRLIYFSYDVKMKEKGDIPEGYSVSREKKERFSLILESASTNQTSMYLCASSPTQSALSGNTIYFGEGSWLTVV.

This clonotype appeared many times. In DNA, the CDR3 is TGTGCCAGCAGTCCCCCGGGACACTACGGCAATGAGCAGTTCTTC. It translates to CASSPPGHYGNEQFF. The rearrangement links TRBV28 to TRBJ2-1, with D tentatively TRBD1 (6 bases). Trimming left V 5 bases short and J 6 bases short, with 17 bases between. CDR3 length equals 15 residues. Germline loops: CDR1 MDHEN, CDR2 SYDVKM. Supplemented by reference TRBV28 and TRBJ2-1, the full variable domain reads DVKVTQSSRYLVKRTGEKVFLECVQDMDHENMFWYRQDPGLGLRLIYFSYDVKMKEKGDIPEGYSVSREKKERFSLILESASTNQTSMYLCASSPPGHYGNEQFFGPGTRLTVL.

This clonotype was detected a few times. V and J are TRBV19 and TRBJ2-6; D uncertain. Germline CDR1 is LNHDA and CDR2 is SQIVND (reference sequence). Trimming removed 6 bases from V and 2 bases from J, with 11 bases in between. CDR3 size: 15 residues. The CDR3 here is CASSNQLTGANVLTF. In nucleotides, the CDR3 is TGTGCCAGTAGCAACCAATTGACTGGGGCCAACGTCCTGACTTTC.